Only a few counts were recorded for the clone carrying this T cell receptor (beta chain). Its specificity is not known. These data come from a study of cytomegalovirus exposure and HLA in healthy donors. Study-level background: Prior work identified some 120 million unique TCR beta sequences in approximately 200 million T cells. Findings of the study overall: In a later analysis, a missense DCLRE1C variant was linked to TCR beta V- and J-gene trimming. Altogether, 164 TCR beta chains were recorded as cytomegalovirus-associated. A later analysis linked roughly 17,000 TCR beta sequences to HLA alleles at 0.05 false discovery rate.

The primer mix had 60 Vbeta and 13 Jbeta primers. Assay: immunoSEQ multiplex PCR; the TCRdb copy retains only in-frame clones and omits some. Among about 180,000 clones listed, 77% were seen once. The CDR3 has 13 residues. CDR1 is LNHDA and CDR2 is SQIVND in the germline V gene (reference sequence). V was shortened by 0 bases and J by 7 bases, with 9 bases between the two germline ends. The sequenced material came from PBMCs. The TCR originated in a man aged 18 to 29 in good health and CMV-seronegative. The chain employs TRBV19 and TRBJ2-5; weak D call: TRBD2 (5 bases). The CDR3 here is CASSIDRGGTQYF. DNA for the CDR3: TGTGCCAGTAGTATAGATCGGGGTGGGACCCAGTACTTC.